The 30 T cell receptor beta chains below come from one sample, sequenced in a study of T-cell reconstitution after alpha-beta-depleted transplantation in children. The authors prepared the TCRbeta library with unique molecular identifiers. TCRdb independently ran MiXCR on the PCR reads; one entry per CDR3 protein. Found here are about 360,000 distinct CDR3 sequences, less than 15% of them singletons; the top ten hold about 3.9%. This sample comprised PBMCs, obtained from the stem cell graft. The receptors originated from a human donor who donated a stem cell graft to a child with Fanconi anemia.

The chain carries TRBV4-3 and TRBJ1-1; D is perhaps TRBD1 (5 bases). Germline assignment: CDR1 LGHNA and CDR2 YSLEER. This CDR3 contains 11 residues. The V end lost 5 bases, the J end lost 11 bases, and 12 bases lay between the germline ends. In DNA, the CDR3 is TGCGCCAGCAGCGCAGGGACCGGCGCTTTCTTT. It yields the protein CASSAGTGAFF.

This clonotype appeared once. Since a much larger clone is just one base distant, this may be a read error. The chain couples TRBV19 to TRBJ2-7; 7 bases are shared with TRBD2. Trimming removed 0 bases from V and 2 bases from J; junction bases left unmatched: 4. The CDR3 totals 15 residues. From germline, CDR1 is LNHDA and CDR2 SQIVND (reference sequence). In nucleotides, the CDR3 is TGTGCCAGTAGTATAGATATCAGCGGGACCTACGAGCAGTACTTC. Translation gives CASSIDISGTYEQYF. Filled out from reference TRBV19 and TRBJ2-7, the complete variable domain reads DGGITQSPKYLFRKEGQNVTLSCEQNLNHDAMYWYRQDPGQGLRLIYYSQIVNDFQKGDIAEGYSVSREKKESFPLTVTSAQKNPTAFYLCASSIDISGTYEQYFGPGTRLTVT.

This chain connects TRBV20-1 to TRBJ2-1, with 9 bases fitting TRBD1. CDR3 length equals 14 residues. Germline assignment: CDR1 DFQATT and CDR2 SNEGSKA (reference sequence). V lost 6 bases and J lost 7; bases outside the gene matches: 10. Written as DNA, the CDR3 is TGCAGTGCCATTAAACCCGGGACAGGGAATGAGCAGTTCTTC. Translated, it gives CSAIKPGTGNEQFF.

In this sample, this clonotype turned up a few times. CDR3: CASRPTGGVEQYV. The CDR3 DNA is TGTGCCAGCAGACCTACAGGGGGAGTCGAGCAGTACGTC. This sequence joins TRBV6-2 or TRBV6-3 and TRBJ2-7; 8 bases match TRBD1. The CDR3 extends over 13 amino acids. Trimming cost V 6 bases and J 6 bases; bases outside gene matches: 7. Per germline, CDR1 MNHEY and CDR2 SVGEGT.

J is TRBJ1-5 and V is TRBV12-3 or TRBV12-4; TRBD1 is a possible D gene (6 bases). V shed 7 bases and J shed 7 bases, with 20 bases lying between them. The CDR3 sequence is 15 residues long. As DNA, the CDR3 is TGTGCCAGCACCCTCCAACAGGGATTACAGCAGCCCCAGCATTTT. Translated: CASTLQQGLQQPQHF.

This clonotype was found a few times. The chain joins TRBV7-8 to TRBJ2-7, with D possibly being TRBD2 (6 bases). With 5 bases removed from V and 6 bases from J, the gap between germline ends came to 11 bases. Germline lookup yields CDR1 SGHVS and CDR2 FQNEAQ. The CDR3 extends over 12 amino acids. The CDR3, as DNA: TGTGCCAGCAGCCCACTCGGGGGCGAGCAGTACTTC. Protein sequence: CASSPLGGEQYF.

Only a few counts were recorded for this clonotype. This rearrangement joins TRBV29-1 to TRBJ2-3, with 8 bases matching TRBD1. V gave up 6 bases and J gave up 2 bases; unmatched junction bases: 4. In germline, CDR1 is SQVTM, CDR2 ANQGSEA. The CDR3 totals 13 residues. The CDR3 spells CSVGTGNTDTQYF. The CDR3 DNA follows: TGCAGCGTCGGGACAGGTAACACAGATACGCAGTATTTT.

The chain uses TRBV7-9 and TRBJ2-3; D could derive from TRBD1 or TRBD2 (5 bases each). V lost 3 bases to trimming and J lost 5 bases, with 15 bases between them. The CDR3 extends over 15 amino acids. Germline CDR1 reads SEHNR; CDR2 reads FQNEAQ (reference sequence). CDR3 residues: CASSFIGLGEDTQYF. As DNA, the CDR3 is TGTGCCAGCAGCTTTATCGGCCTGGGGGAAGATACGCAGTATTTT.

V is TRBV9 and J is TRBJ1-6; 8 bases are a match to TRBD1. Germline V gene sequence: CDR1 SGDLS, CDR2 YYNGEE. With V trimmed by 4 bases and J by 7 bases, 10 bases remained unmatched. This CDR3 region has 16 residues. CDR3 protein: CASSTFDRGGNSPLHF. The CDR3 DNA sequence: TGTGCCAGCAGCACCTTTGACAGGGGAGGAAATTCACCCCTCCACTTT.

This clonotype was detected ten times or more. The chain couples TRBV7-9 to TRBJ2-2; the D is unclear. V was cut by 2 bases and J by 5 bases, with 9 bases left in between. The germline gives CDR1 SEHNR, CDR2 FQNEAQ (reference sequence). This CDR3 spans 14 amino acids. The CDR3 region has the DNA TGTGCCAGCAGCTTATCGGGCACGACCGGGGAGCTGTTTTTT. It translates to CASSLSGTTGELFF.

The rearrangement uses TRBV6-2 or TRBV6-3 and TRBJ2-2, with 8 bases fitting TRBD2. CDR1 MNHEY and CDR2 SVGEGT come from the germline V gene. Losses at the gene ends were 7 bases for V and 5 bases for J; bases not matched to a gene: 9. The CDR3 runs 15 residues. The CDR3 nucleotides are TGTGCCAGCACCCAAACTAGCGGCTGGACCGGGGAGCTGTTTTTT. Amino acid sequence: CASTQTSGWTGELFF.

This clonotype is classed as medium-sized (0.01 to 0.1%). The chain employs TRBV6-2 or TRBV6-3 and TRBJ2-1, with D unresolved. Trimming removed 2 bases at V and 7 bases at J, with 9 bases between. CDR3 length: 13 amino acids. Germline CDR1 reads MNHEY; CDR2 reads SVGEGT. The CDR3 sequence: CASSYDEVNEQFF. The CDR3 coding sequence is TGTGCCAGCAGTTACGACGAGGTAAATGAGCAGTTCTTC.

CDR3 sequence: CASSQEVDLAAQFF. In DNA form, the CDR3 reads TGCGCCAGCAGCCAAGAGGTCGATCTAGCGGCGCAGTTCTTC. This chain joins TRBV4-3 and TRBJ2-1, with 7 bases aligning to TRBD2. Germline CDR1 LGHNA, CDR2 YSLEER. The trim removed 0 bases at V and 12 bases at J, leaving 8 bases unmatched. The CDR3 sequence is 14 residues long.

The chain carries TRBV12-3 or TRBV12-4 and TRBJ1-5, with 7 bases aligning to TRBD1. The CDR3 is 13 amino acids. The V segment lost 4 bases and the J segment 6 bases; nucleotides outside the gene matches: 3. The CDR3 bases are TGTGCCAGCAGTTCGACAGGGACTCAGCCCCAGCATTTT. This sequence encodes CASSSTGTQPQHF.

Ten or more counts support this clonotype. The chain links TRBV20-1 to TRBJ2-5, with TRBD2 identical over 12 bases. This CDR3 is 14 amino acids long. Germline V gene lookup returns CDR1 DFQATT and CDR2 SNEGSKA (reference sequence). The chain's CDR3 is CSARLAGGRETQYF. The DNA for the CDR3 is TGCAGCGCCCGGCTAGCGGGGGGGCGGGAGACCCAGTACTTC.

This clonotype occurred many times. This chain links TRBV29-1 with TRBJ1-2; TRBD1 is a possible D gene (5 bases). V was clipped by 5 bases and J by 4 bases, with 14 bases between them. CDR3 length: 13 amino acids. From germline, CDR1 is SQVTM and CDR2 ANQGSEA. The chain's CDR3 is CSVTGDGGYGYTF. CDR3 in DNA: TGCAGCGTTACCGGGGACGGGGGCTATGGCTACACCTTC.

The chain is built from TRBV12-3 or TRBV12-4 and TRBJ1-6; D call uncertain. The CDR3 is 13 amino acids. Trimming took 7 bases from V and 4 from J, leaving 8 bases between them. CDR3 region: CASKPGYNSPLHF. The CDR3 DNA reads TGTGCCAGCAAGCCGGGGTATAATTCACCCCTCCACTTT.

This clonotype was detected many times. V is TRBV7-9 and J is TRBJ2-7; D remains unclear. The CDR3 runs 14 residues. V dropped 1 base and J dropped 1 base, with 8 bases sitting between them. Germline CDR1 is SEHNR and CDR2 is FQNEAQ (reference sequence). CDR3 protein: CASSLVGRSYEQYF. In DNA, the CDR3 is TGTGCCAGCAGCTTAGTTGGCAGGTCCTACGAGCAGTACTTC.

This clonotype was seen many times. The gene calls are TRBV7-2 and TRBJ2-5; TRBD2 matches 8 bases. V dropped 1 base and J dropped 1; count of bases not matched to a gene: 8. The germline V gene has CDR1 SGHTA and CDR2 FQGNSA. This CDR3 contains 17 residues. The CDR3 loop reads CASSLVSSGRGQETQYF. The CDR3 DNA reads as TGTGCCAGCAGCTTAGTGTCTAGCGGGCGGGGCCAAGAGACCCAGTACTTC.

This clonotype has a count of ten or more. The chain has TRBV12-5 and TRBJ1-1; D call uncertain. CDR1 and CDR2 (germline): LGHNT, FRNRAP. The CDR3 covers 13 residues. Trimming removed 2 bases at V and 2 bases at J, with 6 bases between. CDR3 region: CASGLMTNTEAFF. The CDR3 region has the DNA TGTGCTAGTGGTTTGATGACCAACACTGAAGCTTTCTTT.

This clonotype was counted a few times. Here the CDR3 DNA reads TGCGCCAGCAGCTTTAGCTGGGAAGGGGAGGACACTGAAGCTTTCTTT. Its protein product is CASSFSWEGEDTEAFF. V and J are TRBV5-1 and TRBJ1-1; TRBD1 might be the D (5 bases). This CDR3 is built from 16 residues. Germline loops: CDR1 SGHRS, CDR2 YFSETQ. Trimming cost V 2 bases and J 3 bases, with 17 bases left between them.

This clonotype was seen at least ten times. CDR3 coding DNA: TGCGCCAGCAGCTTGACACAGGCAGCCTATGGCTACACCTTC. It codes for CASSLTQAAYGYTF. The chain joins TRBV5-1 to TRBJ1-2; a possible D gene is TRBD1 (5 bases). Trimming stripped 1 base from V and 4 bases from J, with 11 bases between. Germline CDR1 reads SGHRS; CDR2 reads YFSETQ. The CDR3 runs to 14 residues.

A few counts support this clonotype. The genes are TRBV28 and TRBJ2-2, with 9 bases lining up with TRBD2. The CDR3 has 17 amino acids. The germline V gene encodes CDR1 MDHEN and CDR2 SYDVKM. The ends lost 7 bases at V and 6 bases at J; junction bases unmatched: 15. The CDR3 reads CASTEAGGLVLAGELFF. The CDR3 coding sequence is TGTGCCAGCACCGAAGCGGGGGGTCTAGTTTTAGCCGGGGAGCTGTTTTTT.

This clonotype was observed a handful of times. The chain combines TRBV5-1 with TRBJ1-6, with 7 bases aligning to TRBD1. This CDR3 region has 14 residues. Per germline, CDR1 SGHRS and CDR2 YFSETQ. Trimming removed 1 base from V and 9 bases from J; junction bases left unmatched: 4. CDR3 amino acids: CASSLLQGSSPLHF. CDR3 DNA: TGCGCCAGCAGCTTGTTACAGGGGAGTTCACCCCTCCACTTT.

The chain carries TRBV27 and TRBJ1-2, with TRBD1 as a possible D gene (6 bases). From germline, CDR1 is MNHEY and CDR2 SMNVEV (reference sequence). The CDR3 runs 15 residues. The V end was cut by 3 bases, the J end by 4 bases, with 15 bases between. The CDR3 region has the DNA TGTGCCAGCAGTTTTGCGGGAGGGGGAAGCTATGGCTACACCTTC. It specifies CASSFAGGGSYGYTF.

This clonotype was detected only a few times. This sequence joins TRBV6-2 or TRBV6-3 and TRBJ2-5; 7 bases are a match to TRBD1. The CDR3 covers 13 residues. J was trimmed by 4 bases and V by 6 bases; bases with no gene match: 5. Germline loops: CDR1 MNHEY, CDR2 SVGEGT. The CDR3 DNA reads TGTGCCAGCAGACCGACAGGGACAGAGACCCAGTACTTC. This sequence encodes CASRPTGTETQYF.

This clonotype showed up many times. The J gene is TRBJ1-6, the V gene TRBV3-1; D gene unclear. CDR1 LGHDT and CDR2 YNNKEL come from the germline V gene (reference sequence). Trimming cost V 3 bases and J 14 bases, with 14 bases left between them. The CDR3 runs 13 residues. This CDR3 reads CASSQTDGATLHF. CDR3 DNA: TGTGCCAGCAGCCAGACCGACGGCGCCACCCTCCACTTT. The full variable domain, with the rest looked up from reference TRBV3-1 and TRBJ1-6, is DTAVSQTPKYLVTQMGNDKSIKCEQNLGHDTMYWYKQDSKKFLKIMFSYNNKELIINETVPNRFSPKSPDKAHLNLHINSLELGDSAVYFCASSQTDGATLHFGNGTRLTVT.

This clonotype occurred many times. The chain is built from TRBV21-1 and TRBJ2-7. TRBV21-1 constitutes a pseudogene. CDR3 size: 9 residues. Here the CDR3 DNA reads TGTGCCAGCCTGTATGGGATTTACTTC. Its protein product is CASLYGIYF.

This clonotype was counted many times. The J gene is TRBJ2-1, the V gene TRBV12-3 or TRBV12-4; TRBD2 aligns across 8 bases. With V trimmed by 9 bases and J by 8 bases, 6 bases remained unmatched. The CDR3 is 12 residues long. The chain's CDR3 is CASSGGGDEQFF. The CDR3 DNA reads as TGTGCCAGTTCCGGGGGGGGAGATGAGCAGTTCTTC.

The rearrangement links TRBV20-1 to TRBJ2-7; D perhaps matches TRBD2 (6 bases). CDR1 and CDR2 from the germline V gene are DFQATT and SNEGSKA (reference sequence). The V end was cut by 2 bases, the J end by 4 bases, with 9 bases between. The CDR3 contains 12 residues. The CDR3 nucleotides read TGCAGTGCTAGAACCGGAGGGTACGAGCAGTACGTC. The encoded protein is CSARTGGYEQYV.